The next 9 T cell receptor beta chains were all read from a single sample in a study of cytomegalovirus exposure and HLA in healthy donors. Clones were sequenced by immunoSEQ multiplex PCR, and TCRdb holds only the in-frame ones, with some missing. The sample shows approximately 130,000 clones, roughly 84% of them seen only once. The sample comprised PBMCs. The receptor source for this set is a woman aged 30 to 39 in good health and CMV-seronegative.

The chain recombines TRBV4-3 with TRBJ2-1; TRBD2 is a possible D gene (5 bases). The CDR3 length is 14 residues. Germline-derived CDR1 and CDR2 are LGHNA and YSLEER. The V and J ends lost 4 bases and 3 bases respectively, with 10 bases between them. CDR3: CASSRSADYNEQFF. The CDR3 bases are TGCGCCAGCAGCCGATCAGCGGACTACAATGAGCAGTTCTTC.

The chain is built from TRBV30 and TRBJ1-2; 8 positions agree with TRBD1. The V segment lost 1 base and the J segment 4 bases; nucleotides outside the gene matches: 8. CDR1 and CDR2 (germline): GTSNPN, SVGIG (reference sequence). The CDR3 sequence is 15 residues long. The CDR3 region is CAWSATGTGVYGYTF. CDR3 DNA sequence: TGTGCCTGGAGTGCTACCGGGACAGGCGTCTATGGCTACACCTTC.

J is TRBJ1-4 and V is TRBV10-3; TRBD1 matches 7 bases. Trimming at V came to 10 bases and at J to 0 bases, leaving 8 bases not matched to a gene. In germline, CDR1 is ENHRY, CDR2 SYGVKD. There are 15 residues in the CDR3. CDR3 region: CATARTGATNEKLFF. CDR3 nucleotide sequence: TGTGCCACCGCGCGGACAGGCGCAACTAATGAAAAACTGTTTTTT.

This clone turned up a few times. The chain uses TRBV21-1 and TRBJ1-2; TRBD1 is taken as the D call from the table, unchecked against the DNA. TRBV21-1 is a documented pseudogene. This CDR3 spans 16 amino acids. CDR3 loop: CASSKPLTGSDYGYTF. The CDR3 DNA reads as TGTGCCAGCAGCAAACCCCTGACAGGGTCCGACTATGGCTACACCTTC.

The V call is TRBV9, the J call TRBJ2-7, with 7 bases lining up with TRBD2. Germline assignment: CDR1 SGDLS and CDR2 YYNGEE. CDR3 length: 15 amino acids. V was pared by 2 bases and J by 5 bases, with 10 bases of the junction left unmatched. The CDR3: CASSVSWGGSNEQYF. Written as DNA, the CDR3 is TGTGCCAGCAGCGTTTCATGGGGAGGGAGCAACGAGCAGTACTTC.

V and J are TRBV12-5 and TRBJ1-1; D remains ambiguous. Germline CDR1 is LGHNT and CDR2 is FRNRAP. The ends were cut back, 8 bases at V and 0 bases at J, with 10 bases in the middle. This CDR3 has 13 amino acids. The CDR3 region is CASSVLMNTEAFF. The CDR3 region has the DNA TGTGCTAGTTCGGTACTGATGAACACTGAAGCTTTCTTT.

This rearrangement joins TRBV15 to TRBJ2-3, with 15 bases identical to TRBD2. The CDR3 is 16 amino acids. The V gene's germline CDR1 is LNHNV and CDR2 YYDKDF (reference sequence). Losses at the gene ends were 5 bases for V and 5 bases for J; bases not matched to a gene: 5. The CDR3 DNA reads as TGTGCCACCAGCGGACTAGCGGGGGGGAAAGGAGATACGCAGTATTTT. Translation: CATSGLAGGKGDTQYF.

The CDR3 bases are TGTGCCAGCAGCCCCAGCGGGGGTTACGCTGGAAACACCATATATTTT. This codes for CASSPSGGYAGNTIYF. The chain is built from TRBV7-6 and TRBJ1-3; weak D call: TRBD1 (5 bases). Germline assignment: CDR1 SGHVS and CDR2 FNYEAQ. V was cut by 5 bases and J by 2 bases, with 16 bases left in between. This CDR3 is built from 16 residues.

The chain employs TRBV5-1 and TRBJ2-7; 7 nucleotides line up with TRBD1. The length of the CDR3 is 14 residues. Germline CDR1 and CDR2: SGHRS and YFSETQ. The V and J ends lost 4 bases and 9 bases, in that order; junction bases with no gene match: 13. The CDR3: CASSPYRGPEGQYF. DNA for the CDR3: TGCGCCAGCAGCCCCTACAGGGGACCCGAAGGGCAGTACTTC.